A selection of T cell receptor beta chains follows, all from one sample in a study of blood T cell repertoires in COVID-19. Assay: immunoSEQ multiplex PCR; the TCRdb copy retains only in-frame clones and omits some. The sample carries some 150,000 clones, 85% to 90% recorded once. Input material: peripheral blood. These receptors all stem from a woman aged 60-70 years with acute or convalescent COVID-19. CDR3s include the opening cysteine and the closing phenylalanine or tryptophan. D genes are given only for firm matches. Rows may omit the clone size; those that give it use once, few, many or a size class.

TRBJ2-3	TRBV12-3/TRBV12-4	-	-	TGTGCCAGCAGCCCGATTGGGGCCGGTACGCAGTATTTT	CASSPIGAGTQYF
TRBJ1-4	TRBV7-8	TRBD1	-	TGTGCCAGCAGCCCATCCTGGAGACCAGGGGGCCGGGAAAAACTGTTTTTT	CASSPSWRPGGREKLFF
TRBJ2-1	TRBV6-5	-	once	TGTGCCAGCAGTTACTCGAGGGGCAGGGGATATGAGCAGTTCTTC	CASSYSRGRGYEQFF
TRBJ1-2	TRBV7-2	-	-	TGTGCCAGCAGCCCAAATATTAGTCCTGGCTACACCTTC	CASSPNISPGYTF
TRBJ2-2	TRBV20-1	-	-	TGCAGTGCTAGTCGGGGAGCGAACACCGGGGAGCTGTTTTTT	CSASRGANTGELFF
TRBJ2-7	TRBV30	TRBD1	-	TGTGCCTGGACCGTGACAGGGGGTTCGTACGAGCAGTACTTC	CAWTVTGGSYEQYF
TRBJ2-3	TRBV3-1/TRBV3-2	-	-	TGTGCCAGCAGCCACTACACAGATACGCAGTATTTT	CASSHYTDTQYF
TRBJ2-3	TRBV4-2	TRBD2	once	TGTGCCAGCAGCCAGGAGGACGGGGGGGCCCGACCTACGCAGTATTTT	CASSQEDGGARPTQYF
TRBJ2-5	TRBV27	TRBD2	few	TGTGCCAGCAGTTTATCCAAGCGGGGGGTCGAGACCCAGTACTTC	CASSLSKRGVETQYF
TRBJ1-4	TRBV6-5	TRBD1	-	TGTGCCAGCAGTTACTCAGCAGGGGGAATAGAAAAACTGTTTTTT	CASSYSAGGIEKLFF
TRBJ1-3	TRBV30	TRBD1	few	TGTGCCTGGAGTGTCGCGACAGGGCCTGGAAACACCATATATTTT	CAWSVATGPGNTIYF
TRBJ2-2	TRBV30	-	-	TGTGCCTGGAGTCGGAACAGGGCGAACACCGGGGAGCTGTTTTTT	CAWSRNRANTGELFF
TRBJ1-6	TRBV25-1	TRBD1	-	TGTGCCAGCAGTAACTCTCAGGGGGCTGCACCCCTCCACTTT	CASSNSQGAAPLHF
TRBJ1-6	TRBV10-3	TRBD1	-	TGTGCCATCAGAGACGACAGGGTGGGATCACCCCTCCACTTT	CAIRDDRVGSPLHF
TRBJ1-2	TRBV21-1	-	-	TGTGCCAGCAGCAAAGAGGGGGACCTCCGCCAGCACTATGGCTACACCTTC	CASSKEGDLRQHYGYTF
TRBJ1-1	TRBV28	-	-	TGTGCCAGCAGTTCACCCGGGGGGCCGAACACTGAAGCTTTCTTT	CASSSPGGPNTEAFF
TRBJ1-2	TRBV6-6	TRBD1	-	TGTGCCAGCAGTTACGGGACAGGGAACTCCTATGGCTACACCTTC	CASSYGTGNSYGYTF
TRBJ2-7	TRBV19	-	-	TGTGCCAGTAGTGCAGGCTCCTACGAGCAGTACTTC	CASSAGSYEQYF
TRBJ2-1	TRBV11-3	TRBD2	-	TGTGCCAGCAGCTCACCGGGACTAAAGTTCTTC	CASSSPGLKFF
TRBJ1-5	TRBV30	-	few	TGTGCCTGGAGTTTAGGGGACTATAGCAATCAGCCCCAGCATTTT	CAWSLGDYSNQPQHF